What follows describes a single T cell receptor (beta chain). This record comes from a study of cytomegalovirus exposure and HLA in healthy donors. The PCR made use of 60 Vbeta and 13 Jbeta primers. Clones were read by immunoSEQ multiplex PCR, and TCRdb kept only the in-frame ones, dropping some. Listed are 50,000 to 70,000 clones; roughly 8.8% falls within the top ten. Germline V gene lookup returns CDR1 MDHEN and CDR2 SYDVKM. The V gene end was trimmed by 5 bases and the J gene end by 4 bases; junction bases not matched to a gene: 12. The CDR3 has 16 residues. The clonotype originates from a man over 45 in good health and CMV-seropositive. This rearrangement joins TRBV28 to TRBJ1-1, with 8 bases fitting TRBD1. The sequencing input was PBMCs. The CDR3 DNA reads as TGTGCCAGCAGTCCCTCAGGGGGCCGCGGCGTCACTGAAGCTTTCTTT. It codes for CASSPSGGRGVTEAFF.